Below, 29 T cell receptor beta chains from the same sample are listed, as sequenced in a study of MAIT cells during Salmonella Paratyphi A infection. Noted time point: after infection, following antibiotic treatment. Flow cytometry identified and sorted MAIT cells as Valpha7.2+ CD161+ T cells. TCRdb analysed the 5' RACE reads with MiXCR anew, one entry per CDR3 protein. The data contain approximately 700 distinct CDR3 sequences, approximately 35% of them singletons. No antigens are known for them. Study-level findings and limits: MAIT cell TRBV usage was oligoclonal, favouring TRBV20 and TRBV6, and apparently unchanged by infection.

The sample in question was MAIT cells from PBMCs, obtained at the last sampling point of the challenge study. The source is a person aged 18 to 69 who was deliberately infected with Salmonella Paratyphi A in a paratyphoid fever challenge study.

CDR3 region: CSVVPGSEAFF. DNA of the CDR3: TGCAGCGTAGTTCCGGGATCTGAAGCTTTCTTT. This chain connects TRBV29-1 to TRBJ1-1; no clear D gene. The CDR3 runs to 11 residues. Trimming pared 6 bases from V and 6 bases from J, leaving 11 bases between. Germline CDR1 reads SQVTM; CDR2 reads ANQGSEA.

By frequency in the sample, this clonotype is large. For the CDR3, the DNA is TGCGCCAGCAGCCAGGAAAGCAGTACTACCTACAATGAGCAGTTCTTC. The encoded protein is CASSQESSTTYNEQFF. The chain carries TRBV4-3 and TRBJ2-1; unclear D gene. Per germline, CDR1 LGHNA and CDR2 YSLEER. This CDR3 is 16 amino acids long. V was cut by 3 bases and J by 2 bases, with 14 bases left in between.

V is TRBV4-3 and J is TRBJ1-4; 10 nucleotides align to TRBD1. In germline, CDR1 is LGHNA, CDR2 YSLEER. V shed 1 base, J shed 7 bases, and the junction held 15 bases outside the gene matches. CDR3 length: 19 amino acids. The CDR3 reads CASSQGANCDRGRGEKLFF. The CDR3 DNA reads TGCGCCAGCAGCCAAGGAGCAAATTGTGACAGGGGGCGAGGTGAAAAACTGTTTTTT.

The chain employs TRBV27 and TRBJ2-7, with D possibly called TRBD1 or TRBD2 (7 bases each). Germline V gene data show CDR1 as MNHEY and CDR2 as SMNVEV (reference sequence). The CDR3 covers 15 residues. V lost 2 bases to trimming and J lost 3 bases, with 14 bases between them. CDR3 coding DNA: TGTGCCAGCAGTTTAGGGCAGGGGGGGATCTACGAGCAGTACTTC. Its translation is CASSLGQGGIYEQYF.

The chain joins TRBV20-1 to TRBJ2-3, with D perhaps TRBD2 (5 bases). Trimming shortened V by 1 base and J by 2 bases, and 10 bases separated the two germline ends. The CDR3 has 14 amino acids. Germline V gives CDR1 DFQATT, CDR2 SNEGSKA (reference sequence). The CDR3 DNA reads as TGCAGTGCTAGAGTCTTGAGGGCCACAGATACGCAGTATTTT. This gives the protein CSARVLRATDTQYF.

Sample share makes this clonotype large. The chain uses TRBV15 and TRBJ2-6, with D perhaps matching TRBD1 (5 bases). Per the germline V gene, CDR1 is LNHNV and CDR2 is YYDKDF (reference sequence). V was trimmed by 0 bases and J by 0 bases, leaving 6 bases between them. CDR3 length equals 16 residues. In DNA, the CDR3 is TGTGCCACCAGCAGAGATCAGGGCTCTGGGGCCAACGTCCTGACTTTC. Amino acid sequence: CATSRDQGSGANVLTF.

The V gene is TRBV4-2, the J gene TRBJ1-5, with TRBD1 matching over 7 bases. Trimming took 3 bases from V and 6 from J; bases not matched to a gene: 8. Per germline, CDR1 LGHNA and CDR2 YNFKEQ. The CDR3 sequence is 15 residues long. The DNA for the CDR3 is TGTGCCAGCAGCCAGGGACAGCCCGAGGCTCAGCCCCAGCATTTT. It encodes CASSQGQPEAQPQHF.

There are a few counts of this clonotype. This chain's CDR3 is CASSLRQHYEQYF. The CDR3 DNA reads TGCGCCAGCAGCTTGAGACAGCACTACGAGCAGTACTTC. The chain uses TRBV5-1 and TRBJ2-7, with D tentatively TRBD1 (5 bases). There are 13 residues in the CDR3. Germline V CDR1 and CDR2: SGHRS, YFSETQ. The V and J ends lost 1 base and 3 bases respectively, with 8 bases between them.

This clonotype occurred a few times. The chain uses TRBV6-4 and TRBJ2-1; 13 bases are shared with TRBD2. This CDR3 spans 15 amino acids. V lost 0 bases to trimming and J lost 7 bases; unmatched junction nucleotides: 0. CDR1 is MRHNA, CDR2 SNTAGT, per germline. CDR3 sequence reads: CASSDSLAGGNEQFF. The CDR3 DNA reads as TGTGCCAGCAGTGACTCACTAGCGGGGGGGAATGAGCAGTTCTTC.

V and J are TRBV6-4 and TRBJ2-3, with TRBD2 matching over 13 bases. The CDR3 is 16 amino acids. Per the germline V gene, CDR1 is MRHNA and CDR2 is SNTAGT. With 4 bases clipped from V and 4 bases from J, the junction kept 5 bases outside the gene matches. CDR3 sequence (DNA): TGTGCCAGCAGTGGGACTAGCGGGGGTGGCCCAGATACGCAGTATTTT. This gives the protein CASSGTSGGGPDTQYF.

This chain joins TRBV6-5 and TRBJ2-1, with a weak D call TRBD2 (5 bases). Trimming took off 5 bases at V and 0 bases at J, with 23 bases between the two ends. The CDR3 loop spans 19 amino acids. Per the germline V gene, CDR1 is MNHEY and CDR2 is SVGAGI. The CDR3 sequence: CASSASFTHIGSSYNEQFF. Here the CDR3 DNA reads TGTGCCAGCAGTGCTAGCTTTACCCATATAGGGTCCTCCTACAATGAGCAGTTCTTC.

This chain uses TRBV20-1 with TRBJ1-6, with D possibly TRBD1 on 5 matching bases. V gave up 6 bases and J gave up 5 bases, with 17 bases separating them. The CDR3 runs 15 residues. CDR1 is DFQATT, CDR2 SNEGSKA, per germline (reference sequence). The CDR3 is CSAHLNRGDNSPLHF. DNA of the CDR3: TGCAGTGCGCATTTAAATAGGGGCGATAATTCACCCCTCCACTTT.

CDR3 amino acids: CSARSRNDYEQYF. The CDR3 DNA sequence: TGCAGTGCTAGAAGTCGGAACGACTACGAGCAGTACTTC. The rearrangement joins TRBV20-1 to TRBJ2-7; no firm D call. Germline V gene sequence: CDR1 DFQATT, CDR2 SNEGSKA (reference sequence). This CDR3 spans 13 amino acids. V was pared by 2 bases and J by 3 bases, with 11 bases between.

The V gene is TRBV6-4, the J gene TRBJ2-1; 8 bases match TRBD2. The length of the CDR3 is 15 residues. Looked up from germline, CDR1 is MRHNA and CDR2 is SNTAGT. Losses at the gene ends were 2 bases for V and 5 bases for J; bases not matched to a gene: 5. The CDR3 nucleotides read TGTGCCAGCAGTGACGGGGTAGCGGGAAACAATGAGCAGTTCTTC. Translation: CASSDGVAGNNEQFF.

This sequence joins TRBV4-3 and TRBJ2-1; D may be TRBD2 (5 bases). This CDR3 is 16 amino acids long. V lost 1 base to trimming and J lost 6 bases, with 16 bases between them. The germline CDR1 and CDR2 sequences are LGHNA and YSLEER. This CDR3 is CASSQAYSLAFNEQFF. The CDR3 nucleotides are TGCGCCAGCAGCCAAGCATATTCGCTAGCCTTCAATGAGCAGTTCTTC.

This clonotype ranks as large. The chain couples TRBV15 to TRBJ2-6, with D unclear. Trimming took 0 bases from V and 0 from J, leaving 9 bases between them. This CDR3 is 17 amino acids long. Germline values: CDR1 LNHNV, CDR2 YYDKDF (reference sequence). CDR3: CATSRDFSSSGANVLTF. Written as DNA, the CDR3 is TGTGCCACCAGCAGAGATTTCAGCAGCTCTGGGGCCAACGTCCTGACTTTC.

The V call is TRBV20-1, the J call TRBJ1-1; 8 bases align to TRBD1. CDR3 size: 14 residues. After removal of 6 bases from V and 3 bases from J, the junction contained 9 bases not matched to a gene. Germline V lookup: CDR1 DFQATT, CDR2 SNEGSKA (reference sequence). The CDR3 DNA reads TGCAGTGCAGGGACAGGTGAGCAGCACACTGAAGCTTTCTTT. Its protein is CSAGTGEQHTEAFF.

V and J are TRBV6-1 and TRBJ1-6, with D maybe TRBD1 (5 bases). This CDR3 has 16 residues. Germline CDR1 and CDR2: MNHNS and SASEGT. V lost 4 bases and J 7 bases, leaving 17 bases between the germline ends. CDR3 sequence reads: CASSGGEGSGNSPLHF. CDR3 coding DNA: TGTGCCAGCAGTGGAGGGGAGGGATCGGGGAATTCACCCCTCCACTTT.

This chain joins TRBV6-4 and TRBJ2-1; 9 bases fit TRBD2. Germline CDR1 and CDR2: MRHNA and SNTAGT. This CDR3 is built from 15 residues. The J segment lost 6 bases and the V segment lost 0 bases, leaving 3 bases of the junction unmatched. CDR3 sequence reads: CASSDSGTSPNEQFF. CDR3 bases: TGTGCCAGCAGTGACTCTGGGACTAGCCCCAATGAGCAGTTCTTC.

The genes are TRBV6-1 and TRBJ2-7; 7 bases line up with TRBD1. The CDR3 runs to 15 residues. The J segment lost 1 base and the V segment lost 1 base, leaving 4 bases of the junction unmatched. CDR1 and CDR2 (germline): MNHNS, SASEGT. The CDR3 here is CASSEGDSPSYEQYF. The CDR3 bases are TGTGCCAGCAGTGAAGGGGACAGTCCATCCTACGAGCAGTACTTC.

This chain uses TRBV7-2 with TRBJ2-3; 8 bases map to TRBD2. The CDR3 covers 15 residues. V was clipped by 6 bases and J by 4 bases; unmatched bases: 9. In germline, CDR1 is SGHTA, CDR2 FQGNSA. CDR3 DNA sequence: TGTGCCAGCAGGGTGTTAGCGGGATTGGCAGATACGCAGTATTTT. Translated, it gives CASRVLAGLADTQYF.

With regard to this clonotype: Germline and junction disagree at one end, which may indicate a read error. CDR3 DNA: TGCGCCAGCAACCAAGGGTTAGAGAATTCACCCCTCCACTTT. Translating it yields CASNQGLENSPLHF. The genes are TRBV4-3 and TRBJ1-6; D is ambiguous. The CDR3 sequence is 14 residues long. Germline V gene data show CDR1 as LGHNA and CDR2 as YSLEER.

This clonotype is labeled as medium-sized. The chain joins TRBV30 to TRBJ2-2; possibly TRBD1 for D (5 bases). The CDR3 totals 15 residues. Germline V CDR1 and CDR2: GTSNPN, SVGIG (reference sequence). Trimming left V 1 base short and J 6 bases short, with 15 bases between. CDR3 nucleotides: TGTGCCTGGAGTGAAGCAGGGATGGGCGCCGGGGAGCTGTTTTTT. Translation gives CAWSEAGMGAGELFF.

The V and J genes are TRBV4-3 and TRBJ2-1, with TRBD1 identical over 11 bases. V was clipped by 4 bases and J by 3 bases; unmatched bases: 2. This CDR3 region has 15 residues. CDR1 LGHNA and CDR2 YSLEER come from the germline V gene. The CDR3 coding sequence is TGCGCCAGCAGCCCCGGGACAGGGGGCTACAATGAGCAGTTCTTC. This sequence encodes CASSPGTGGYNEQFF.

The CDR3 sequence: CASSESKDNSNQPQHF. DNA of the CDR3: TGCGCCAGCAGTGAGTCTAAGGACAATAGCAATCAGCCCCAGCATTTT. The chain links TRBV10-2 to TRBJ1-5, with D maybe TRBD1 (5 bases). CDR1 WSHSY and CDR2 SAAADI come from the germline V gene. Deletions cut 0 bases from V and 0 bases from J, with 9 bases between. The CDR3 is 16 residues long.

In this sample, this clonotype is large. The chain employs TRBV3-1 and TRBJ2-1, with 11 bases lining up with TRBD2. Germline V gene sequence: CDR1 LGHDT, CDR2 YNNKEL (reference sequence). The CDR3 is 20 amino acids. V gave up 1 base and J gave up 5 bases; unmatched junction bases: 16. This CDR3 reads CASSQVLFSSSGRRNNEQFF. CDR3 nucleotides: TGTGCCAGCAGCCAAGTACTCTTTTCCTCTAGCGGGAGGAGGAACAATGAGCAGTTCTTC.

The chain couples TRBV20-1 to TRBJ2-5, with D uncertain. Germline-derived CDR1 and CDR2 are DFQATT and SNEGSKA (reference sequence). V was cut by 3 bases and J by 6 bases, with 5 bases left in between. The CDR3 has 10 amino acids. The CDR3 DNA follows: TGCAGTGCTAGGTCTCAGACCCAGTACTTC. It specifies CSARSQTQYF.

The table lists this clonotype with a few counts. This chain joins TRBV13 and TRBJ2-1; D is unresolved. Germline V CDR1 and CDR2: PRHDT, FYEKMQ (reference sequence). The CDR3 sequence is 12 residues long. Trimming took 5 bases from V and 7 from J, leaving 9 bases between them. CDR3 in DNA: TGTGCCAGCAGCGACTGGGGAAATGAGCAGTTCTTC. Its translation is CASSDWGNEQFF.

V gene TRBV4-2 combines with J gene TRBJ2-5, with 7 nucleotides matching TRBD2. The CDR3 contains 14 residues. The trim removed 4 bases at V and 7 bases at J, leaving 9 bases unmatched. Germline V gene data show CDR1 as LGHNA and CDR2 as YNFKEQ. The CDR3: CASSPLDGEGTQYF. CDR3 sequence (DNA): TGTGCCAGCAGCCCCCTGGACGGGGAGGGGACCCAGTACTTC.